These 31 T cell receptor beta chains originate from one sample sequenced in a study of graft-versus-host responses after intestinal transplantation. Their antigen targets remain unknown. The method was immunoSEQ multiplex PCR; TCRdb's version includes in-frame clones alone and lacks a portion of them. The sample records 90,000 to 95,000 clones, roughly 90% being singletons. Sequencing was performed on unstimulated CD8+ T cells sorted from spleen or lymph node cells, taken before intestinal transplant. These receptors came from a human donor who received an intestinal transplant.

The V and J genes are TRBV19 and TRBJ2-2, with 14 bases fitting TRBD2. V shed 9 bases, J shed 3 bases, and the junction held 6 bases outside the gene matches. The CDR3 loop spans 16 amino acids. Germline V CDR1 and CDR2: LNHDA, SQIVND (reference sequence). The CDR3 region has the DNA TGTGCCAGCGCCGGACTAGCGGGAGGTGACACCGGGGAGCTGTTTTTT. It is translated as CASAGLAGGDTGELFF.

The chain has TRBV18 and TRBJ1-2; 10 bases are a match to TRBD1. V shed 1 base, J shed 6 bases, and the junction held 5 bases outside the gene matches. Germline V gene lookup returns CDR1 KGHSH and CDR2 LQKENI. The CDR3 is 15 amino acids. CDR3 sequence: CASSPLDRGPDGYTF. The DNA of the CDR3 is TGTGCCAGCTCACCACTTGACAGGGGGCCGGATGGCTACACCTTC. Full variable domain (remainder filled in from reference TRBV18 and TRBJ1-2): NAGVMQNPRHLVRRRGQEARLRCSPMKGHSHVYWYRQLPEEGLKFMVYLQKENIIDESGMPKERFSAEFPKEGPSILRIQQVVRGDSAAYFCASSPLDRGPDGYTFGSGTRLTVV.

Only a few counts were recorded for this clone. The chain couples TRBV6-1 to TRBJ2-7, with D perhaps TRBD1 (6 bases). Between the trimmed V and J ends, which lost 6 bases and 2 bases, there was a span of 8 bases. The V gene's germline CDR1 is MNHNS and CDR2 SASEGT. This CDR3 has 12 residues. CDR3 protein: CASSPGAYEQYF. In DNA, the CDR3 is TGTGCCAGCAGCCCAGGGGCCTACGAGCAGTACTTC.

The chain has TRBV7-6 and TRBJ2-2; tentatively, D is TRBD2 (5 bases). The CDR3 has 13 amino acids. CDR1 SGHVS and CDR2 FNYEAQ come from the germline V gene. The germline V and J ends were trimmed by 5 bases and 7 bases, with 11 bases remaining between them. The chain's CDR3 is CASSPSAGGELFF. In DNA, the CDR3 is TGTGCCAGCAGCCCGAGTGCGGGCGGGGAGCTGTTTTTT.

The CDR3 sequence is CAAQGWTGDPYEQYF. The DNA for the CDR3 is TGTGCCGCCCAGGGCTGGACAGGCGATCCCTACGAGCAGTACTTC. J is TRBJ2-7 and V is TRBV7-9; 7 bases fit TRBD1. In germline, CDR1 is SEHNR, CDR2 FQNEAQ (reference sequence). The V gene end was trimmed by 11 bases and the J gene end by 2 bases; junction bases not matched to a gene: 15. The CDR3 is 15 residues long.

This rearrangement joins TRBV5-5 to TRBJ1-1, with TRBD1 identical over 7 bases. Per the germline V gene, CDR1 is SGHKS and CDR2 is YYEKEE (reference sequence). With V trimmed by 1 base and J by 4 bases, 10 bases remained unmatched. This CDR3 has 16 residues. The CDR3 region is CASSLLETGLVTEAFF. As DNA, the CDR3 is TGTGCCAGCAGCTTGCTAGAGACAGGGTTGGTCACTGAAGCTTTCTTT.

The chain carries TRBV7-9 and TRBJ1-6, with D uncertain. This CDR3 is 15 amino acids long. V was pared by 1 base and J by 6 bases, with 10 bases between. CDR1 and CDR2 from the germline V gene are SEHNR and FQNEAQ (reference sequence). The CDR3 is CASSLEGEGNSPLHF. CDR3 DNA sequence: TGTGCCAGCAGCTTAGAGGGTGAGGGTAATTCACCCCTCCACTTT.

This clone was seen once. This rearrangement joins TRBV19 to TRBJ1-4, with D maybe TRBD1 (5 bases). The V gene lost 7 bases and the J gene lost 5 bases, with 14 bases spanning the gap. Germline values: CDR1 LNHDA, CDR2 SQIVND (reference sequence). CDR3 length: 14 residues. CDR3 nucleotides: TGTGCCAGTAATGCCAGGGCCTCGAATGAAAAACTGTTTTTT. It specifies CASNARASNEKLFF.

The chain is built from TRBV9 and TRBJ1-1; no firm D call. Trimming pared 4 bases from V and 0 bases from J, leaving 19 bases between. Per germline, CDR1 SGDLS and CDR2 YYNGEE. CDR3 size: 17 residues. The CDR3 coding sequence is TGTGCCAGCAGCCCCCCGGGAGGAGCCCTCATGAACACTGAAGCTTTCTTT. It is translated as CASSPPGGALMNTEAFF.

V and J are TRBV29-1 and TRBJ2-2; weak D call: TRBD2 (5 bases). This CDR3 region has 12 residues. Trimming took off 7 bases at V and 0 bases at J, with 6 bases between the two ends. Germline loops: CDR1 SQVTM, CDR2 ANQGSEA. CDR3 nucleotides: TGCAGCGGAGGGACGAACACCGGGGAGCTGTTTTTT. Encoded protein: CSGGTNTGELFF.

The V gene is TRBV4-1, the J gene TRBJ2-5, with 11 bases lining up with TRBD2. The assigned J gene may be wrong: the sequence end matches TRBJ2-7 better. The CDR3 has 17 amino acids. Per the germline V gene, CDR1 is MGHRA and CDR2 is YSYEKL. The CDR3 loop reads CASSQAGLAGGTYEQYF. The CDR3 bases are TGCGCCAGCAGCCAGGCGGGGCTAGCGGGGGGTACCTACGAGCAGTACTTC.

The chain combines TRBV6-5 with TRBJ2-1; D not certain. The CDR3 sequence is 12 residues long. Germline V gene lookup returns CDR1 MNHEY and CDR2 SVGAGI. V lost 7 bases and J 7 bases, leaving 11 bases between the germline ends. CDR3 in amino acids: CASNRGANEQFF. The CDR3 bases are TGTGCCAGCAACCGCGGAGCGAATGAGCAGTTCTTC.

The V call is TRBV12-5, the J call TRBJ2-1, with D possibly being TRBD1 (6 bases). The germline gives CDR1 LGHNT, CDR2 FRNRAP. The length of the CDR3 is 13 residues. V was shortened by 6 bases and J by 4 bases, with 10 bases between the two germline ends. The CDR3 spells CASGLQGYNEQFF. The DNA of the CDR3 is TGTGCTAGTGGGCTACAGGGTTACAATGAGCAGTTCTTC.

The CDR3 reads CATRPTVNTEAFF. In nucleotides, the CDR3 is TGTGCCACTCGACCGACAGTGAACACTGAAGCTTTCTTT. The rearrangement uses TRBV7-3 and TRBJ1-1; perhaps TRBD1 as D (5 bases). V lost 10 bases and J 0 bases, leaving 12 bases between the germline ends. CDR1 and CDR2 (germline): SGHTA, FQGTGA. The CDR3 contains 13 residues.

V is TRBV7-2 and J is TRBJ2-7, with 8 bases identical to TRBD1. The CDR3 has 14 residues. Germline V CDR1 and CDR2: SGHTA, FQGNSA. With 1 base clipped from V and 1 base from J, the junction kept 0 bases outside the gene matches. The CDR3 reads CASSLGTGSYEQYF. CDR3 DNA: TGTGCCAGCAGCTTAGGGACAGGGTCCTACGAGCAGTACTTC. The full variable domain, with the rest looked up from reference TRBV7-2 and TRBJ2-7, is GAGVSQSPSNKVTEKGKDVELRCDPISGHTALYWYRQSLGQGLEFLIYFQGNSAPDKSGLPSDRFSAERTGGSVSTLTIQRTQQEDSAVYLCASSLGTGSYEQYFGPGTRLTVT.

The chain is built from TRBV11-3 and TRBJ2-1; D is perhaps TRBD1 (6 bases). In germline, CDR1 is SGHNT, CDR2 YENEEA. V was pared by 5 bases and J by 4 bases, with 12 bases between. The CDR3 contains 14 residues. CDR3 region: CASSPRDNYNEQFF. The CDR3 nucleotides read TGTGCCAGCAGCCCCCGGGACAATTACAATGAGCAGTTCTTC.

The genes are TRBV6-6 and TRBJ1-2; TRBD1 might be the D (5 bases). The V and J ends lost 6 bases and 5 bases respectively, with 13 bases between them. Germline values: CDR1 MNHNY, CDR2 SVGAGI (reference sequence). The CDR3 is 13 residues long. The CDR3 nucleotides read TGTGCCAGCAGCCAGGGCCTTCTTTATGGCTACACCTTC. Protein product: CASSQGLLYGYTF.

In DNA, the CDR3 is TGTGCCAGCAGCTTTTACAACGGGGAGTCTAGCGGTGAAGGGACAGATACGCAGTATTTT. It specifies CASSFYNGESSGEGTDTQYF. This chain connects TRBV9 to TRBJ2-3; 7 bases match TRBD2. Losses at the gene ends were 4 bases for V and 3 bases for J; bases not matched to a gene: 23. CDR1 and CDR2 from the germline V gene are SGDLS and YYNGEE. CDR3 length equals 20 residues.

About this clone itself: The sample has other DNA sequences that encode this CDR3 too. The chain recombines TRBV10-1 with TRBJ1-2; 10 bases agree with TRBD1. Losses at the gene ends were 6 bases for V and 4 bases for J; bases not matched to a gene: 8. CDR3 length: 15 amino acids. The germline V gene encodes CDR1 WNHNN and CDR2 SYGVQD (reference sequence). The CDR3 DNA is TGCGCCAGCAGCGACGAACGGGACAGGGGCTATGGCTACACCTTC. Protein product: CASSDERDRGYGYTF.

The chain couples TRBV30 to TRBJ1-1; 10 bases line up with TRBD1. Trimming cost V 5 bases and J 5 bases; bases outside gene matches: 8. The CDR3 runs to 14 residues. CDR1 is GTSNPN, CDR2 SVGIG, per germline (reference sequence). CDR3 sequence: CAWDSGGQGTEAFF. The CDR3 DNA follows: TGTGCCTGGGACTCCGGGGGACAGGGGACTGAAGCTTTCTTT.

The chain couples TRBV4-1 to TRBJ2-5; TRBD1 might be the D (5 bases). Germline V CDR1 and CDR2: MGHRA, YSYEKL. This CDR3 is built from 17 residues. V was trimmed by 0 bases and J by 5 bases, leaving 19 bases between them. The CDR3, as DNA: TGCGCCAGCAGCCAAGAAGCCTCCTGGGGCTTAAGGGAGACCCAGTACTTC. Its protein product is CASSQEASWGLRETQYF.

The chain has TRBV11-2 and TRBJ2-7; 10 nucleotides line up with TRBD2. V dropped 4 bases and J dropped 1; count of bases not matched to a gene: 7. CDR1 is SGHAT, CDR2 FQNNGV, per germline. The CDR3 loop spans 16 amino acids. In nucleotides, the CDR3 is TGTGCCAGCAGCTACCTAGCGGGAGAGATATCCTACGAGCAGTACTTC. It yields the protein CASSYLAGEISYEQYF.

This clone was seen just once. The rearrangement links TRBV19 to TRBJ2-7; 14 positions match TRBD2. Losses at the gene ends were 7 bases for V and 5 bases for J; bases not matched to a gene: 16. Germline V gene data show CDR1 as LNHDA and CDR2 as SQIVND (reference sequence). The CDR3 sequence is 18 residues long. CDR3: CASILAGTSGSHRDEQYF. CDR3 nucleotides: TGTGCCAGTATCCTTGCCGGGACTAGCGGGAGTCATAGGGACGAGCAGTACTTC.

This clone was picked up one time. The gene calls are TRBV4-1 and TRBJ2-7; 13 bases match TRBD2. V dropped 4 bases and J dropped 5; count of bases not matched to a gene: 11. There are 17 residues in the CDR3. Germline-derived CDR1 and CDR2 are MGHRA and YSYEKL. The CDR3 region is CASSRTSGRVQADEQYF. For the CDR3, the DNA is TGCGCCAGCAGCCGGACTAGCGGGAGAGTCCAGGCTGACGAGCAGTACTTC.

Here the CDR3 reads CASSLNDRDHNEQFF. As DNA, the CDR3 is TGCGCCAGCAGCTTGAATGACAGGGACCATAATGAGCAGTTCTTC. The chain couples TRBV5-1 to TRBJ2-1; TRBD1 matches 7 bases. Looked up from germline, CDR1 is SGHRS and CDR2 is YFSETQ. The CDR3 length is 15 residues. Losses at the gene ends were 1 base for V and 7 bases for J; bases not matched to a gene: 8.

CDR3 sequence reads: CASSLGTGVIYNEQFF. The DNA for the CDR3 is TGCGCCAGCAGCCTAGGGACAGGGGTTATCTACAATGAGCAGTTCTTC. The genes are TRBV5-1 and TRBJ2-1; 10 positions agree with TRBD1. The CDR3 loop spans 16 amino acids. The ends lost 4 bases at V and 3 bases at J; junction bases unmatched: 7. Germline V gene data show CDR1 as SGHRS and CDR2 as YFSETQ.

The gene calls are TRBV6-1 and TRBJ1-5; unclear D gene. CDR3 length: 11 amino acids. Germline-derived CDR1 and CDR2 are MNHNS and SASEGT. Between the trimmed V and J ends, which lost 7 bases and 1 base, there was a span of 2 bases. The CDR3 is CASTSNQPQHF. The CDR3 DNA reads TGTGCCAGCACGAGCAATCAGCCCCAGCATTTT.

The genes are TRBV6-5 and TRBJ1-2; D is perhaps TRBD1 (6 bases). Germline-derived CDR1 and CDR2 are MNHEY and SVGAGI. V lost 4 bases and J lost 7, with 16 bases in between. The CDR3 consists of 14 residues. The CDR3 region has the DNA TGTGCCAGCAGTTTTGGGACATTCGGAGCTGGCTACACCTTC. Translated, it gives CASSFGTFGAGYTF.

The CDR3 protein is CAWGQDSHTEAFF. CDR3 DNA sequence: TGTGCCTGGGGACAGGACTCACACACTGAAGCTTTCTTT. This sequence joins TRBV30 and TRBJ1-1, with 7 bases lining up with TRBD1. The junction had 6 bases not matched to a gene; V was cut back by 5 bases and J by 3 bases. The CDR3 spans 13 residues. From germline, CDR1 is GTSNPN and CDR2 SVGIG (reference sequence).

This rearrangement joins TRBV28 to TRBJ1-2; D is perhaps TRBD1 (5 bases). CDR3 length equals 14 residues. The V end was cut by 3 bases, the J end by 7 bases, with 15 bases between. The V gene's germline CDR1 is MDHEN and CDR2 SYDVKM. CDR3 DNA: TGTGCCAGCAGTTTTGAAGGAGGGGTTAGTGGCTACACCTTC. Translated: CASSFEGGVSGYTF.

The genes are TRBV5-6 and TRBJ2-3; 7 bases align to TRBD1. The germline CDR1 and CDR2 sequences are SGHDT and YYEEEE. This CDR3 spans 13 amino acids. V gave up 6 bases and J gave up 2 bases; unmatched junction bases: 3. Here the CDR3 DNA reads TGTGCCAGCACACAGGGGAACACAGATACGCAGTATTTT. Protein: CASTQGNTDTQYF.